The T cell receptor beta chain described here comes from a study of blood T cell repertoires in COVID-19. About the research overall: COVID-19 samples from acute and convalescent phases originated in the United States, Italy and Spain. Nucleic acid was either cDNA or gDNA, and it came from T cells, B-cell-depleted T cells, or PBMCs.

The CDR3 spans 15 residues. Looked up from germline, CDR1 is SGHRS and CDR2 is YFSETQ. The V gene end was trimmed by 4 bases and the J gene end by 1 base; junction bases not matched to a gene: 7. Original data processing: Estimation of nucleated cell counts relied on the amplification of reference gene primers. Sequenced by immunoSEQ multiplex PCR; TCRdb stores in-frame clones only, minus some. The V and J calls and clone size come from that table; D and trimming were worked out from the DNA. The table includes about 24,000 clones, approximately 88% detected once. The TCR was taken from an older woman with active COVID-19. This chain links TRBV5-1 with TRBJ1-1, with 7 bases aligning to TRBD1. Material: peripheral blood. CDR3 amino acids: CASSVQGPGNTEAFF. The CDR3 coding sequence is TGCGCCAGCAGCGTACAGGGGCCGGGGAACACTGAAGCTTTCTTT.